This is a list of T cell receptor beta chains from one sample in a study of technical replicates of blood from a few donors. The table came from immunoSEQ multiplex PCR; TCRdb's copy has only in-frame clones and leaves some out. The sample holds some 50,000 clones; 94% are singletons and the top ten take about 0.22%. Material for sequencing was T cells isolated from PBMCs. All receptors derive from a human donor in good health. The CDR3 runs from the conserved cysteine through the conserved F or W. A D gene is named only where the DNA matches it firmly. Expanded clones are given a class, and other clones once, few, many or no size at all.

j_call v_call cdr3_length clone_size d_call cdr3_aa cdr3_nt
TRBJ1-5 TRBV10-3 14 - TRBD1 CAISPGTVRQPQHF TGTGCCATCAGTCCAGGGACAGTAAGGCAGCCCCAGCATTTT
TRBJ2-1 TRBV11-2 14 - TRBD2 CASISTSGGVEQFF TGTGCCAGCATTTCGACTAGCGGGGGGGTAGAGCAGTTCTTC
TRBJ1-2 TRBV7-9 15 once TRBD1 CASSSIKDRIYGYTF TGTGCCAGCAGCTCAATAAAGGACAGGATCTATGGCTACACCTTC
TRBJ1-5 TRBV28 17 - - CAGSQAEGVPSNQPQHF TGTGCCGGGTCACAGGCCGAAGGCGTCCCGAGCAATCAGCCCCAGCATTTT
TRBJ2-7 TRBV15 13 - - CATSRDLQYEQYF TGTGCCACCAGCAGAGATCTACAGTACGAGCAGTACTTC
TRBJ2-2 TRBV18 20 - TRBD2 CASSPSSGDLPHSNTGELFF TGTGCCAGCTCACCAAGTAGCGGGGACCTCCCCCACTCGAACACCGGGGAGCTGTTTTTT
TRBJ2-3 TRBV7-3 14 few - CASSLNANTDTQYF TGTGCCAGCAGCTTAAACGCTAACACAGATACGCAGTATTTT
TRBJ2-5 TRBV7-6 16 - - CASSSTVGGAGETQYF TGTGCCAGCAGCTCAACGGTCGGCGGGGCGGGAGAGACCCAGTACTTC
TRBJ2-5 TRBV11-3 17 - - CASSLGLRTDTQETQYF TGTGCCAGCAGCTTAGGTTTGCGGACAGATACTCAAGAGACCCAGTACTTC
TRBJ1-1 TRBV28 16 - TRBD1 CASSLSHRQGRTEAFF TGTGCCAGCAGTTTATCCCACCGACAGGGAAGGACTGAAGCTTTCTTT
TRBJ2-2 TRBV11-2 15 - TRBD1 CASSPNLGQNGELFF TGTGCCAGCAGCCCCAACCTGGGACAGAACGGGGAGCTGTTTTTT
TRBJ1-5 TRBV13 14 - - CASSLGLLNQPQHF TGTGCCAGCAGCTTAGGACTGCTCAATCAGCCCCAGCATTTT
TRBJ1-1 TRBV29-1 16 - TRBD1 CSVETGTGVDNPEAFF TGCAGCGTTGAAACGGGAACAGGGGTTGACAATCCTGAAGCTTTCTTT
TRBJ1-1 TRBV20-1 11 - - CSASSLTEAFF TGCAGTGCTAGTTCTCTCACTGAAGCTTTCTTT
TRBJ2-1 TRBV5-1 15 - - CASSLAGESYNEQFF TGCGCCAGCAGCTTGGCGGGGGAGTCCTACAATGAGCAGTTCTTC
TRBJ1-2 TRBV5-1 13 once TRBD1 CASSLSGQGIYTF TGCGCCAGCAGCCTGAGTGGACAGGGTATCTACACCTTC
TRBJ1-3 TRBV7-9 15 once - CASSLYGGPGNTIYF TGTGCCAGCAGCTTATACGGGGGGCCCGGAAACACCATATATTTT
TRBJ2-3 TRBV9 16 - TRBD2 CASSAGGGSITDTQYF TGTGCCAGCAGCGCGGGGGGGGGATCAATCACAGATACGCAGTATTTT
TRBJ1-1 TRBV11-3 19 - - CASSSFFGGLSTSNTEAFF TGTGCCAGCAGCTCTTTCTTTGGGGGCCTCTCAACTTCGAACACTGAAGCTTTCTTT